This is a list of T cell receptor beta chains from one sample in a study of Graves' ophthalmopathy and Graves' hyperthyroidism. TCRdb itself ran the multiplex PCR reads through MiXCR, one entry per CDR3 protein. The sample shows over a million distinct CDR3 sequences, roughly 35% of them seen only once. Sequencing used peripheral blood or thyroid tissue (not recorded which). These receptors came from an adult man with Graves' hyperthyroidism. Each CDR3 is given with its conserved first and last residue. A D gene is named only where the DNA matches it firmly. Size is stated for part of the rows, as once, few or many counts, or as a class when the clone is expanded.

NA	few	TRBV6-5	TRBJ1-5	TGTGCCACCATGGATGCGATCAATCAGCCCCAGCATTTT	CATMDAINQPQHF
TRBD2	many	TRBV20-1	TRBJ2-7	TGCAGTGCTAGACGGCTAGCGGGGGCCGGTACGTACTTC	CSARRLAGAGTYF
NA	few	TRBV15	TRBJ2-1	TGTGCCACCAGCAGAGAAGCGGGCTCCTACAATGAGCAGTTCTTC	CATSREAGSYNEQFF
TRBD1	many	TRBV10-3	TRBJ2-7	TGTGCCCACTCGAGGGGACAGGGGTTGGGATACGAGCAGTACTTC	CAHSRGQGLGYEQYF
NA	many	TRBV20-1	TRBJ2-7	TGCAGTGCTAGAGGACTAGATATCGAGCAGTACTTC	CSARGLDIEQYF
NA	NA	TRBV19	TRBJ1-2	TGTGCCAGTAGTCCAAGGGACGGCGGAGTCCACTATGGCTACACCTTC	CASSPRDGGVHYGYTF
TRBD1	NA	TRBV7-2	TRBJ2-5	TGTGCCAGCAGCTCACACAGGGGCTTGTACACCGGGGAGACCCAGTACTTC	CASSSHRGLYTGETQYF
NA	NA	TRBV7-2	TRBJ2-7	TGTGCCAGCAGCCAAGAAGGGGGTGGGGAGCAGTACTTC	CASSQEGGGEQYF
NA	many	TRBV7-3	TRBJ2-2	TGTGCCAGCAGCCAGAGGAGGAGGACCACGAACACCGGGGAGCTGTTTTTT	CASSQRRRTTNTGELFF
NA	few	TRBV12-3/TRBV12-4	TRBJ2-7	TGTGCCAGCAGGGAAACAGGGAGCTCCTACGAGCAGTACTTC	CASRETGSSYEQYF
TRBD1	NA	TRBV19	TRBJ1-6	TGTGCCGGGACCCGACAGGGATTAAATTCACCCCTCCACTTT	CAGTRQGLNSPLHF
TRBD1	many	TRBV29-1	TRBJ2-7	TGCAGCGTGCGACAGGGGGCCCTCGACGAGCAGTACTTC	CSVRQGALDEQYF
NA	many	TRBV9	TRBJ1-1	TGTGCCAGCTCAACCGCATTAAACATGAACACTGAAGCTTTCTTT	CASSTALNMNTEAFF
NA	few	TRBV5-6	TRBJ1-3	TGTGCCAGCAGACCTGCCGGGACCTCTGGGCGAAACACCATATATTTT	CASRPAGTSGRNTIYF
TRBD1	many	TRBV7-9	TRBJ1-2	TGTGCCAGCAGCCAACTCGGGACAGAATATGGCTACACCTTC	CASSQLGTEYGYTF
TRBD1	NA	TRBV29-1	TRBJ1-1	TGCAGCGTTGAAGATCGGGGACAGGGCTTTGAAGCTTTCTTT	CSVEDRGQGFEAFF
TRBD2	NA	TRBV2	TRBJ2-2	TGTGCCAGCAGTGAATCTAGCGGGGGGCCCACGAACACCGGGGAGCTGTTTTTT	CASSESSGGPTNTGELFF
NA	NA	TRBV28	TRBJ1-2	TGTGCCAGCACCCAACAGAGATTCTACACCTTC	CASTQQRFYTF